What follows describes a single T cell receptor beta chain. This specimen belongs to a study of blood T cell repertoires in COVID-19. Across the whole study: There were acute and convalescent COVID-19 samples, and they came from the United States, Italy and Spain.

CDR1 is MNHEY, CDR2 SVGAGI, per germline. Trimming removed 8 bases from V and 6 bases from J, with 14 bases in between. The CDR3 has 12 amino acids. Adults between roughly 18 and 95 years of age took part from 24 US areas. Participants had their cohort set by participant-reported clinical history. In the source study's methods: Nucleated cell number was recorded as an estimate derived from reference gene primer amplification. Data came from immunoSEQ multiplex PCR; TCRdb stores just in-frame clones and leaves some out. The V and J calls and clone size come from that table; D and trimming were worked out from the DNA. The sample comprises about 270,000 clones, approximately 91% of which are singletons, and about 2.1% rests with the top ten.

The rearrangement links TRBV6-5 to TRBJ2-7, with D tentatively TRBD2 (5 bases). The TCR sequence derives from a middle-aged woman with acute COVID-19. Sequencing used PBMCs or T cells enriched from blood (not recorded which). For the CDR3, the DNA is TGTGCCAGCCGGGGAGTATTACGCGAGCAGTACTTC. The encoded protein is CASRGVLREQYF.